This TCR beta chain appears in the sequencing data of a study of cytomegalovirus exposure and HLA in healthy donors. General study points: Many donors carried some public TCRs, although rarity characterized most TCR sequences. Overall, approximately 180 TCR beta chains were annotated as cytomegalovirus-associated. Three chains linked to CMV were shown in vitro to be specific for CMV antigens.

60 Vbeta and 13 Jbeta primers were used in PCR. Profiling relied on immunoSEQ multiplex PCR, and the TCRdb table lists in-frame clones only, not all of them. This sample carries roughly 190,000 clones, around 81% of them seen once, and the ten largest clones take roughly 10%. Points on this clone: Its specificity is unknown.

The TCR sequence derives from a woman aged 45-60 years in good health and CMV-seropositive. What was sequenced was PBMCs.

CDR3 region: CATRINGGTDTQYF. Here the CDR3 DNA reads TGTGCCACCAGGATAAACGGGGGTACAGATACGCAGTATTTT. The genes are TRBV15 and TRBJ2-3, with TRBD2 as a possible D gene (6 bases). CDR1 is LNHNV, CDR2 YYDKDF, per germline (reference sequence). V dropped 6 bases and J dropped 3 bases, with 13 bases sitting between them. The CDR3 has 14 residues.